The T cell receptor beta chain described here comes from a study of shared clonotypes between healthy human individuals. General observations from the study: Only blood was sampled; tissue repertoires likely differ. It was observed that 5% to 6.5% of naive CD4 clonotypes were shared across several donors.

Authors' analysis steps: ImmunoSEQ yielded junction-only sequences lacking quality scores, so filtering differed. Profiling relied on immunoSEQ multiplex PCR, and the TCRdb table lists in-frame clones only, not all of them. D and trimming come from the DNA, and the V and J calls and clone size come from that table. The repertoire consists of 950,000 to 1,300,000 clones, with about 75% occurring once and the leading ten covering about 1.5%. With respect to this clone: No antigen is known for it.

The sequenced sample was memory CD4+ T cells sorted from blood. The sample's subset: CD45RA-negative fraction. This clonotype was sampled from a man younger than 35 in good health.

For the CDR3, the DNA is TGTGCCAGCAGTGTCTACAGGGAGAGCTACACCTTC. It codes for CASSVYRESYTF. The chain carries TRBV6-6 and TRBJ1-2; D is possibly TRBD1 (6 bases). The CDR3 runs 12 residues. V was pared by 5 bases and J by 9 bases, with 13 bases between. Looked up from germline, CDR1 is MNHNY and CDR2 is SVGAGI (reference sequence).